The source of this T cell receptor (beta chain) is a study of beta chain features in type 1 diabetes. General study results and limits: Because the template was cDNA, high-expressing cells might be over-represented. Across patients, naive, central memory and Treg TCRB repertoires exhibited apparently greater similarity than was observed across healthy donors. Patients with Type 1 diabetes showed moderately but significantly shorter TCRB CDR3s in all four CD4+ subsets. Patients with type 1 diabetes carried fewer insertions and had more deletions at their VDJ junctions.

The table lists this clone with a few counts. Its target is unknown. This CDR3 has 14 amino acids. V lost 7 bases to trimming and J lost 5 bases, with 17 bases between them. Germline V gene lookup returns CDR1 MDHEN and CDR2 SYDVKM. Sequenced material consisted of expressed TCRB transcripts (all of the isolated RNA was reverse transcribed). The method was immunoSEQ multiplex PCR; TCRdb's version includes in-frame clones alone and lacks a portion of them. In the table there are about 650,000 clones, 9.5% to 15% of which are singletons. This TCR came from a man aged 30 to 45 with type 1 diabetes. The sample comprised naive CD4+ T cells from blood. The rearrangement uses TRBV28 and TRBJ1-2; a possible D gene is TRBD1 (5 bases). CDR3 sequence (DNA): TGTGCCAGCACCAGATCGACAGAGAGTTATGGCTACACCTTC. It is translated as CASTRSTESYGYTF.